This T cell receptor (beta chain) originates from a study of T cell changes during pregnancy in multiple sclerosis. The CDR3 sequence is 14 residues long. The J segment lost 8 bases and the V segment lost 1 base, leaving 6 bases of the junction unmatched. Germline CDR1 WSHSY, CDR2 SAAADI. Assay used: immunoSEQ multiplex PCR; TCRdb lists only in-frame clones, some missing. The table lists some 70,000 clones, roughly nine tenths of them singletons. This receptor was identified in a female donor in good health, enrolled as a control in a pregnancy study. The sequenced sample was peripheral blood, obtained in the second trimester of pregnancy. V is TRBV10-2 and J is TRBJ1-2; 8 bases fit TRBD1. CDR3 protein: CASSEWQGAQGYTF. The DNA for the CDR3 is TGCGCCAGCAGTGAGTGGCAGGGGGCTCAGGGCTACACCTTC.